A selection of T cell receptor beta chains follows, all from one sample in a study of T-cell memory formation after mild COVID-19. In TCRdb, the 5' RACE reads were re-called with MiXCR into one record per CDR3 protein. Of some 440,000 distinct CDR3 sequences listed, 25% are singletons. The sample was PBMCs or a T cell subset sorted from them (not recorded which). The source is an adult woman who had mild COVID-19 (a few samples of this study predate the infection). Cell type and time point are not known. Each CDR3 is given with its conserved first and last residue. D genes are given only for firm matches. The size field is filled for only some rows; it gives once, few, many or a size class.

CATSDFGLAGGEQFF	TGTGCCACCAGTGATTTCGGGCTAGCGGGGGGAGAGCAGTTCTTC	TRBV24-1	TRBJ2-1	NA	TRBD2
CATSATGNEQFF	TGTGCCACCAGTGCTACAGGCAATGAGCAGTTCTTC	TRBV24-1	TRBJ2-1	NA	NA
CASSLSGEPTDTQYF	TGTGCCAGCAGTTTAAGCGGAGAACCCACAGATACGCAGTATTTT	TRBV6-5	TRBJ2-3	NA	NA
CASSLGTSGSYEQYF	TGCGCCAGCAGCTTGGGGACTAGCGGTTCCTACGAGCAGTACTTC	TRBV7-2	TRBJ2-7	many	TRBD2
CSVEDPRTSAPPYEQYF	TGCAGCGTTGAAGATCCCCGGACTAGCGCTCCACCCTACGAGCAGTACTTC	TRBV29-1	TRBJ2-7	NA	TRBD2
CASSQNIIPGTAPYF	TGTGCCAGCAGCCAAAATATAATACCCGGGACGGCGCCGTATTTT	TRBV3-1	TRBJ2-3	NA	NA
CASSLVLYEQFF	TGCGCCAGCAGCTTGGTTCTTTATGAGCAGTTCTTC	TRBV5-1	TRBJ2-1	few	NA
CASTAFGAGLQETQYF	TGTGCCAGCACCGCCTTCGGGGCAGGGTTACAAGAGACCCAGTACTTC	TRBV6-2/TRBV6-3	TRBJ2-5	few	NA
CASSQLAGIHNEQFF	TGCGCCAGCAGCCAGCTAGCGGGAATCCACAATGAGCAGTTCTTC	TRBV5-1	TRBJ2-1	few	TRBD2
CATSRISGPGELFF	TGTGCCACCAGCAGAATCTCAGGCCCCGGGGAGCTGTTTTTT	TRBV15	TRBJ2-2	NA	NA
CASSSSAYEQYF	TGTGCCAGCAGTTCTAGCGCCTACGAGCAGTACTTC	TRBV12-3/TRBV12-4	TRBJ2-7	NA	NA
CASTWTGLGGYEQFF	TGTGCCAGCACCTGGACAGGGCTTGGTGGTTATGAGCAGTTCTTC	TRBV12-3/TRBV12-4	TRBJ2-1	NA	TRBD1
CASSEKDSSYNEQFF	TGTGCCAGCAGTGAAAAGGACAGCTCCTACAATGAGCAGTTCTTC	TRBV6-1	TRBJ2-1	few	NA
CASSFGLTGGLETQYF	TGTGCCAGCAGCTTCGGACTGACAGGGGGCCTAGAGACCCAGTACTTC	TRBV12-3/TRBV12-4	TRBJ2-5	NA	TRBD1
CASSLRGDSYNEQFF	TGTGCCAGCAGCTTACGGGGGGACTCCTACAATGAGCAGTTCTTC	TRBV7-3	TRBJ2-1	NA	TRBD2
CASRTGGSGELFF	TGTGCCAGCCGTACGGGTGGATCAGGGGAGCTGTTTTTT	TRBV6-5	TRBJ2-2	NA	NA
CASSQRLAGGGVSTDTQYF	TGTGCCAGCAGCCAGAGACTAGCGGGGGGAGGCGTATCCACAGATACGCAGTATTTT	TRBV7-2	TRBJ2-3	few	TRBD2
CSTKRSGRNQPQHF	TGCAGTACTAAGCGTTCCGGGAGGAATCAGCCCCAGCATTTT	TRBV20-1	TRBJ1-5	NA	NA
CASSELGTENTGELFF	TGTGCCAGCAGCGAACTTGGGACAGAGAACACCGGGGAGCTGTTTTTT	TRBV9	TRBJ2-2	few	TRBD1
CASSRGVNYEQYF	TGTGCCAGCAGCCGCGGGGTAAACTACGAGCAGTACTTC	TRBV5-6	TRBJ2-7	many	NA
CASSLWGKETQYF	TGTGCCAGCAGTTTGTGGGGCAAAGAGACCCAGTACTTC	TRBV27	TRBJ2-5	NA	NA
CASSPQSGTGDGFNTEAFF	TGTGCCAGTAGTCCTCAATCCGGGACAGGGGACGGGTTTAACACTGAAGCTTTCTTT	TRBV19	TRBJ1-1	few	TRBD1
CASSRVGDTNYEQYF	TGTGCCAGCAGCCGAGTCGGGGACACCAACTACGAGCAGTACTTC	TRBV7-6	TRBJ2-7	many	NA
CASSGGLEQYF	TGTGCCAGCAGCGGGGGACTCGAGCAGTACTTC	TRBV5-6	TRBJ2-7	few	NA
CASKIAGGPSTDTQYF	TGTGCCAGCAAAATCGCCGGGGGACCTAGCACAGATACGCAGTATTTT	TRBV6-5	TRBJ2-3	few	NA
CASSLVGGYPDEQYF	TGTGCCAGCAGTTTAGTGGGAGGTTACCCGGACGAGCAGTACTTC	TRBV12-3/TRBV12-4	TRBJ2-7	few	NA
CASSSRGSPSYTDTQYF	TGTGCCAGCAGCTCTCGAGGCTCCCCGTCCTACACAGATACGCAGTATTTT	TRBV7-3	TRBJ2-3	many	NA
CASSALPGVGGVNEQFF	TGTGCCAGCAGCGCCCTCCCAGGGGTCGGTGGGGTCAATGAGCAGTTCTTC	TRBV9	TRBJ2-1	NA	NA
CASSLFGIAETQYF	TGTGCCAGCAGCTTGTTCGGGATAGCAGAGACCCAGTACTTC	TRBV5-5	TRBJ2-5	few	NA
CASSSVSSGSYNEQFF	TGTGCCAGCAGCTCCGTCTCGAGCGGGAGTTACAATGAGCAGTTCTTC	TRBV6-2/TRBV6-3	TRBJ2-1	NA	TRBD2
CASSLARRDTQYF	TGTGCCAGCAGCCTCGCCCGTAGGGATACGCAGTATTTT	TRBV3-1	TRBJ2-3	few	NA
CATSRDTGRDEQYF	TGTGCCACCAGCAGAGATACAGGGAGGGACGAGCAGTACTTC	TRBV15	TRBJ2-7	NA	NA
CASSKAGTLGGTDTQYF	TGTGCCAGCAGTAAAGCAGGGACCCTAGGGGGCACAGATACGCAGTATTTT	TRBV12-3/TRBV12-4	TRBJ2-3	NA	NA
CASSLSGRGISF	TGTGCCAGCAGCTTATCTGGGCGGGGTATCTCCTTT	TRBV12-3/TRBV12-4	TRBJ2-3	NA	NA
CASSLVTGQPQHF	TGTGCCAGCAGCCTAGTTACAGGCCAGCCCCAGCATTTT	TRBV7-8	TRBJ1-5	NA	NA
CASRTRGPQGSPLHF	TGTGCCAGCAGAACTCGAGGACCCCAGGGTTCACCCCTCCACTTT	TRBV27	TRBJ1-6	few	NA
CSAITGTGGYTEAFF	TGCAGTGCAATTACCGGGACAGGGGGCTACACTGAAGCTTTCTTT	TRBV20-1	TRBJ1-1	few	TRBD1
CASSSGGADSSNQPQHF	TGTGCCAGCAGCTCTGGGGGGGCCGACAGTAGCAATCAGCCCCAGCATTTT	TRBV4-2	TRBJ1-5	NA	NA
CASSLSLRGGYTF	TGTGCCAGCAGCTTATCGCTCAGGGGTGGCTACACCTTC	TRBV7-2	TRBJ1-2	NA	NA
CASRPDRGHGNTIYF	TGCGCCAGCAGACCAGACAGGGGGCATGGAAACACCATATATTTT	TRBV5-1	TRBJ1-3	few	TRBD1
CASSFALGNYEQYF	TGCGCCAGCAGCTTCGCGCTAGGGAACTACGAGCAGTACTTC	TRBV5-1	TRBJ2-7	many	NA
CASSLDGLDNEQFF	TGCGCCAGCAGCTTGGACGGACTTGACAATGAGCAGTTCTTC	TRBV5-1	TRBJ2-1	NA	NA
CATSDSGLPEQYF	TGTGCCACCAGTGATTCCGGTCTACCTGAGCAGTACTTC	TRBV24-1	TRBJ2-7	few	NA
CASSHLHRFEQYF	TGTGCCAGCAGCCACCTACACAGATTCGAGCAGTACTTC	TRBV3-1	TRBJ2-7	NA	NA
CASSSPGQVKNEQFF	TGTGCCAGCAGCTCCCCGGGACAGGTAAAGAATGAGCAGTTCTTC	TRBV7-9	TRBJ2-1	few	TRBD1
CSARVGGQQFF	TGCAGTGCTAGAGTTGGCGGGCAGCAGTTCTTC	TRBV20-1	TRBJ2-1	few	NA
CASSEKGTSSSYEQYF	TGTGCCAGCAGTGAAAAGGGGACTTCCAGCTCCTACGAGCAGTACTTC	TRBV6-1	TRBJ2-7	few	NA
CASSTGSGPGSSPLHF	TGTGCCAGCAGCACTGGGTCGGGCCCCGGGAGTTCACCCCTCCACTTT	TRBV7-9	TRBJ1-6	NA	NA
CATSPVQGINGYTF	TGTGCCACTAGTCCGGTCCAGGGGATTAATGGCTACACCTTC	TRBV19	TRBJ1-2	NA	NA
CASSRRGYLNTEAFF	TGTGCCAGCAGCCGTCGGGGGTACCTGAACACTGAAGCTTTCTTT	TRBV11-3	TRBJ1-1	NA	NA
CAWSTLRAEQYF	TGTGCCTGGAGCACCCTGAGGGCCGAGCAGTACTTC	TRBV30	TRBJ2-7	NA	NA
CASSFKQTSGYYNEQFF	TGTGCCAGCAGCTTTAAACAGACTAGCGGCTACTACAATGAGCAGTTCTTC	TRBV5-4	TRBJ2-1	NA	TRBD2
CAISGTSRNEQYF	TGTGCCATCAGTGGAACTAGCCGGAACGAGCAGTACTTC	TRBV10-3	TRBJ2-7	NA	NA
CASSPPGAGNEQFF	TGTGCCAGCTCACCACCGGGGGCGGGGAATGAGCAGTTCTTC	TRBV18	TRBJ2-1	many	NA
CASSLVSSGGQTYEQYF	TGCGCCAGCAGCTTGGTGTCTAGCGGGGGCCAAACCTACGAGCAGTACTTC	TRBV5-1	TRBJ2-7	few	TRBD2
CASRSVGQGGTGELFF	TGTGCCAGCAGATCCGTAGGACAGGGGGGCACCGGGGAGCTGTTTTTT	TRBV9	TRBJ2-2	NA	TRBD1
CASSLAGLAGGTYEQYF	TGTGCCAGCAGCTTAGCCGGACTAGCGGGAGGGACCTACGAGCAGTACTTC	TRBV7-6	TRBJ2-7	few	TRBD2
CASSQATNQPQHF	TGCGCCAGCAGCCAAGCAACGAATCAGCCCCAGCATTTT	TRBV4-3	TRBJ1-5	few	NA
CSASWTSGTDTQYF	TGCAGTGCTAGCTGGACTAGCGGCACAGATACGCAGTATTTT	TRBV20-1	TRBJ2-3	NA	TRBD2